The 8 T cell receptor beta chains presented below share a single source sample, sequenced in a study of OX40 agonist ivuxolimab in advanced cancers. Assay: immunoSEQ multiplex PCR; the TCRdb copy retains only in-frame clones and omits some. The sample records about 51,000 clones, about 80% being singletons. The material sequenced was CD4+ or CD8+ T cells sorted from blood, taken in a trial of the OX40 agonist ivuxolimab. The source is an adult with an advanced solid tumor such as melanoma, head and neck, liver or kidney cancer.

V and J are TRBV6-1 and TRBJ1-1; 11 nucleotides match TRBD1. The germline V gene encodes CDR1 MNHNS and CDR2 SASEGT. V shed 2 bases and J 3 bases; nucleotides not matched to a gene: 5. The CDR3 runs 16 residues. CDR3 sequence reads: CASSERTGGYYTEAFF. In nucleotides, the CDR3 is TGTGCCAGCAGTGAAAGGACAGGGGGCTACTACACTGAAGCTTTCTTT.

The chain uses TRBV11-3 and TRBJ2-1, with D hard to call. Germline CDR1 SGHNT, CDR2 YENEEA. Trimming removed 5 bases at V and 0 bases at J, with 11 bases between. CDR3 size: 15 residues. In DNA form, the CDR3 reads TGTGCCAGCAGCCGAACCTCCGGCTCCTACAATGAGCAGTTCTTC. This translates into CASSRTSGSYNEQFF.

The chain uses TRBV18 and TRBJ2-7; 7 bases align to TRBD1. The V and J ends lost 3 bases and 3 bases, in that order; junction bases with no gene match: 2. CDR3 length: 13 amino acids. Germline CDR1 and CDR2: KGHSH and LQKENI. Here the CDR3 DNA reads TGTGCCAGCTCACCTGGACAGGACTACGAGCAGTACTTC. Its protein is CASSPGQDYEQYF.

This clone appeared a few times. The chain couples TRBV12-5 to TRBJ1-5, with D hard to call. In germline, CDR1 is LGHNT, CDR2 FRNRAP. With 1 base removed from V and 0 bases from J, the gap between germline ends came to 19 bases. The CDR3 runs to 19 residues. The CDR3 bases are TGTGCTAGTGGTTTGGGGGGTACGTTAGGGCCTGTTAGCAATCAGCCCCAGCATTTT. This translates into CASGLGGTLGPVSNQPQHF.

The chain couples TRBV7-3 to TRBJ1-2, with D possibly TRBD1 on 5 matching bases. V was trimmed by 0 bases and J by 4 bases, leaving 12 bases between them. Germline CDR1 SGHTA, CDR2 FQGTGA. The CDR3 runs to 15 residues. The CDR3 DNA follows: TGTGCCAGCAGCTTAACTCGGGGGGATCCCTATGGCTACACCTTC. Protein product: CASSLTRGDPYGYTF. The full variable domain, its missing parts supplied by reference TRBV7-3 and TRBJ1-2, is GAGVSQTPSNKVTEKGKYVELRCDPISGHTALYWYRQSLGQGPEFLIYFQGTGAADDSGLPNDRFFAVRPEGSVSTLKIQRTERGDSAVYLCASSLTRGDPYGYTFGSGTRLTVV.

This clone was detected only a few times. The genes are TRBV5-6 and TRBJ2-1; 16 positions match TRBD2. CDR3 size: 18 residues. V lost 5 bases, J lost 7 bases, and 12 bases stayed unmatched. Germline loops: CDR1 SGHDT, CDR2 YYEEEE. CDR3 in DNA: TGTGCCAGCAGTCCACCGGGACTAGCGGGGGGGGCTGGGAATGAGCAGTTCTTC. It is translated as CASSPPGLAGGAGNEQFF.

This chain joins TRBV5-6 and TRBJ2-5, with 16 bases aligning to TRBD2. Unmatched junction bases numbered 6, after V lost 4 bases and J lost 0 bases. The CDR3 contains 18 residues. In germline, CDR1 is SGHDT, CDR2 YYEEEE. CDR3 in amino acids: CASSQGLAGGRYQETQYF. CDR3 DNA sequence: TGTGCCAGCAGCCAGGGACTAGCGGGGGGGAGGTACCAAGAGACCCAGTACTTC.

This clone showed up just a few times. The V gene is TRBV4-1, the J gene TRBJ2-4; 9 nucleotides line up with TRBD1. In germline, CDR1 is MGHRA, CDR2 YSYEKL. The V and J ends lost 0 bases and 10 bases, in that order; junction bases with no gene match: 4. CDR3 length: 14 amino acids. CDR3 region: CASSQERDRVIQYF. The CDR3 DNA reads as TGCGCCAGCAGCCAAGAGAGGGACAGGGTAATTCAGTACTTC.